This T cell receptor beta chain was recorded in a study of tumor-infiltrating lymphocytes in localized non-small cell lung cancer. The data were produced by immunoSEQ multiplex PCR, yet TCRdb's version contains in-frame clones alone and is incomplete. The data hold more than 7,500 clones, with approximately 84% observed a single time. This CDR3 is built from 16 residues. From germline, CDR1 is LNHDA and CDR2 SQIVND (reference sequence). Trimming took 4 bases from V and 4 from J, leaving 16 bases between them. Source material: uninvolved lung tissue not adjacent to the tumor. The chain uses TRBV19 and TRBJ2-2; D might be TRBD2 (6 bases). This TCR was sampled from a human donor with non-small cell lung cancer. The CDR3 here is CASSKATSRRTGELFF. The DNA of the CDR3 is TGTGCCAGTAGTAAGGCAACTAGCAGGCGCACCGGGGAGCTGTTTTTT.